A single T cell receptor (beta chain) is shown here with its context. This record comes from a study of blood T cell repertoires in COVID-19. Study-wide context: Samples representing acute and convalescent COVID-19 were sourced from the United States, Italy and Spain.

Looked up from germline, CDR1 is MNHEY and CDR2 is SMNVEV (reference sequence). V gave up 2 bases and J gave up 3 bases, with 6 bases separating them. This CDR3 has 13 residues. How the authors handled the data: How many nucleated cells were present was estimated from reference gene primer amplification. Clones were sequenced by immunoSEQ multiplex PCR, and TCRdb holds only the in-frame ones, with some missing. The V and J calls and clone size were taken over from that table, and D and trimming were inferred from the DNA. The sample records around 140,000 clones, almost 85% being singletons. The chain recombines TRBV27 with TRBJ2-3; D is undetermined. This TCR was recovered from a man between 60 and 75 years old with acute or convalescent COVID-19. The specimen was peripheral blood. CDR3 sequence reads: CASSLDFTDTQYF. The CDR3 DNA follows: TGTGCCAGCAGTTTAGACTTTACAGATACGCAGTATTTT.